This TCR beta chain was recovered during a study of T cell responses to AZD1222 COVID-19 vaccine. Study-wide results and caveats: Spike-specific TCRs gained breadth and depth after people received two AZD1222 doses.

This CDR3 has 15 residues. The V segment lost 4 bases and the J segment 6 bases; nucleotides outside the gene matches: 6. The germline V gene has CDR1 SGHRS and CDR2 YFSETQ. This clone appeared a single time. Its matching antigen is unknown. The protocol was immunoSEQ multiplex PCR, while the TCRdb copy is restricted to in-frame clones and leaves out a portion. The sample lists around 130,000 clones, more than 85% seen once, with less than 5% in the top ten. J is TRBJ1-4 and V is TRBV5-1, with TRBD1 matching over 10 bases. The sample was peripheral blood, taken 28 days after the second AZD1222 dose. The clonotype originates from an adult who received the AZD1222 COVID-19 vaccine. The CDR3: CASSEWTGGDEKLFF. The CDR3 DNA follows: TGCGCCAGCAGCGAATGGACAGGGGGAGATGAAAAACTGTTTTTT.